The present T cell receptor (beta chain) was sequenced within a study of preoperative IRX-2 immunotherapy in early breast cancer. The treatment denotes: preoperative locoregional IRX-2 cytokine immunotherapy. Preoperative locoregional IRX-2 cytokine immunotherapy was tested in the phase Ib source study. This clone appeared a single time. Assay used: immunoSEQ multiplex PCR; TCRdb lists only in-frame clones, some missing. Of approximately 11,000 clones detected, around 85% appear once; the ten largest clones hold 5.5% to 6%. Germline-derived CDR1 and CDR2 are MDHEN and SYDVKM. CDR3 size: 16 residues. Unmatched junction bases numbered 5, after V lost 4 bases and J lost 2 bases.

The source was lymph node tissue, collected before IRX-2 immunotherapy. This clonotype was sampled from a human donor with breast cancer. This chain connects TRBV28 to TRBJ2-2, with TRBD2 identical over 9 bases. This CDR3 reads CASSSRTSVNTGELFF. DNA of the CDR3: TGTGCCAGCAGTTCCAGGACTAGCGTCAACACCGGGGAGCTGTTTTTT.